Given below is one T cell receptor beta chain in context. What it recognizes is unknown. Germline lookup yields CDR1 LGHNA and CDR2 YSLEER. The ends lost 6 bases at V and 5 bases at J; junction bases unmatched: 11. CDR3 length: 16 amino acids. This entry is derived from a study of post-analysis software for immune sequencing data. Turning to the study itself: Included among the disease courses, which were recorded for the cohort, were relapsing-remitting, secondary progressive and progressive-relapsing multiple sclerosis.

Study-wide results and limits: TRBV5-6, TRBV5-1 and TRBV20-1 were among roughly five TRBV segments more frequent in patients than controls.

The library was made from cDNA and included unique molecular identifiers. TCRdb re-analysed the PCR reads in MiXCR, keeping a single row per CDR3 protein. Found here are 600,000 to 750,000 distinct CDR3 sequences, 59% of them singletons; the top ten hold about 11%. The sequencing input was blood. V gene TRBV4-3 combines with J gene TRBJ2-1; 9 bases map to TRBD2. The source is a girl aged 2-10 years with multiple sclerosis. CDR3 in DNA: TGCGCCAGCAGACAAAGAGCGGGGGGCACCCACAATGAGCAGTTCTTC. Translated: CASRQRAGGTHNEQFF.